This TCR beta chain was captured by sequencing in a study of radiation and T cells in renal cell carcinoma. Study as a whole: Nephrectomy followed 15 Gy stereotactic body radiation by 4 weeks. General study findings and limits: From baseline, blood top tumor clonotypes peaked at 2 weeks post-radiation. No pretreatment tumor biopsies were available for baseline clonotypes.

The CDR3 contains 15 residues. The germline gives CDR1 MNHEY, CDR2 SMNVEV (reference sequence). Trimming removed 4 bases from V and 0 bases from J, with 12 bases in between. This clone was detected a few times. Its matching antigen is unknown. Time point of the sample: blood 2 weeks post-SBRT. Described treatment: 15 Gy SBRT to primary tumor, nephrectomy 4 weeks later. This renal cell carcinoma was of the clear cell type. Sequencing used immunoSEQ multiplex PCR; TCRdb keeps in-frame clones, though not all of them. The sample shows approximately 120,000 clones, around 85% of them seen only once. V gene TRBV27 combines with J gene TRBJ1-1; D is uncertain. Specimen: blood, collected from a patient whose treatment included radiotherapy and nephrectomy. This sequence originates from a man in his fifties or sixties with renal cell carcinoma. CDR3 nucleotide sequence: TGTGCCAGCAGTTCCCGGGTTGAGGTGAACACTGAAGCTTTCTTT. Protein sequence: CASSSRVEVNTEAFF.